These T cell receptor beta chains were read from a single sample in a study of blood T cells in healthy people across ages. TCRdb re-derived calls from the 5' RACE reads in MiXCR, one entry per CDR3 protein. The sample contains about 1.7 million distinct CDR3 sequences, 28% of which appear only once. Sample: blood. The source is a woman in her thirties in good health. Both conserved end residues are part of each CDR3. The D gene is left open where the match is weak. Size is omitted from some rows. Given values are once, few, many or a class for expanded clones.

NA	many	TRBJ2-1	TRBV29-1	TGCAGCGTTGAGCACGGGGTTTCCTACAATGAGCAGTTCTTC	CSVEHGVSYNEQFF
TRBD1	NA	TRBJ2-5	TRBV28	TGTGCCAGCAGCACAGGGGGCCTGGAGACCCAGTACTTC	CASSTGGLETQYF
TRBD2	many	TRBJ2-1	TRBV12-3/TRBV12-4	TGTGCCAGCAGTCCCTGGACTAGCGGAAATGAGCAGTTCTTC	CASSPWTSGNEQFF
NA	many	TRBJ1-6	TRBV5-6	TGTGCCAGCAGCTTCCGTTATAATTCACCCCTCCACTTT	CASSFRYNSPLHF
NA	NA	TRBJ2-5	TRBV9	TGTGCCAGCAGCGTAGAAATCATGAGCTGGGTAAAAGAGACCCAGTACTTC	CASSVEIMSWVKETQYF
NA	many	TRBJ2-7	TRBV29-1	TGCAGCGTTTCCATGGCAGCAGCCTACGAGCAGTACTTC	CSVSMAAAYEQYF
TRBD1	NA	TRBJ1-2	TRBV7-6	TGTGCCAGCAGCCCTCGGGACAGCTCATCCTATGGCTACACCTTC	CASSPRDSSSYGYTF
NA	few	TRBJ1-2	TRBV7-9	TGTGCCAGCAGCTTAGGTGAAGGGTCAGTACCTGGCTACACCTTC	CASSLGEGSVPGYTF
NA	few	TRBJ1-4	TRBV3-1	TGTGCCAGCAGTATCCCGCAGGGGAAAATATTGTTTTTT	CASSIPQGKILFF
NA	many	TRBJ1-2	TRBV29-1	TGCAGCGTGGGGGGGGCCGCCTCATTGGGTGGCTACACCTTC	CSVGGAASLGGYTF
NA	once	TRBJ2-7	TRBV7-6	TGTGCCAGCACGGCCCAGGACACGTTGGGCGAGCAGTACTTC	CASTAQDTLGEQYF
TRBD1	few	TRBJ1-1	TRBV6-1	TGTGCCAGCAGTGAATACAGGGGGGCGGGCACTGAAGCTTTCTTT	CASSEYRGAGTEAFF
TRBD2	NA	TRBJ2-4	TRBV12-3/TRBV12-4	TGTGCCAGCAGCTTAGATCGGGGGGGTTACAATGAGCAGTACTTC	CASSLDRGGYNEQYF
NA	NA	TRBJ1-1	TRBV29-1	TGCGGCGTTGAAGGCAGGTTGAACACTGAAGCTTTCTTT	CGVEGRLNTEAFF
NA	NA	TRBJ2-1	TRBV12-3/TRBV12-4	TGTGCCAGCAGATATCCCGGAGTAGGCCGATACAATGAGCAGTTCTTC	CASRYPGVGRYNEQFF
NA	many	TRBJ1-2	TRBV3-1	TGTGCCAGCAGCCCGGGGGGTCTTGGCTACACCTTC	CASSPGGLGYTF
NA	NA	TRBJ1-1	TRBV20-1	TGCAGTGCGGCCGCCTTCATGAACACTGAAGCTTTCTTT	CSAAAFMNTEAFF
NA	NA	TRBJ2-1	TRBV1	TGTACCAGCAGCCGAATAGCGGACAATGAGCAGTTCTTC	CTSSRIADNEQFF
NA	NA	TRBJ1-4	TRBV28	TGTGCAGTCGATCAGGGGAACAATGAAAAACTGTTTTTT	CAVDQGNNEKLFF
NA	NA	TRBJ1-4	TRBV20-1	TGCAGTGCTAGTCCCTACGGAGGTACTAATGAAAAACTGTTTTTT	CSASPYGGTNEKLFF
TRBD1	NA	TRBJ1-1	TRBV5-1	TGCGCCAGCAGCCCCTGGACCAGGGACAGGGATGCTTTCTTT	CASSPWTRDRDAFF
TRBD2	NA	TRBJ2-7	TRBV14	TGTGCCAGCAGCCAAGGACTAGCGGTACAATACGAGCAGTACTTC	CASSQGLAVQYEQYF
TRBD1	NA	TRBJ1-1	TRBV20-1	TGCAGTGCTAAATGGACAGGGAACACTGAAGCTTTCTTT	CSAKWTGNTEAFF
NA	NA	TRBJ2-1	TRBV20-1	TGCAGTGCTAGGGTTGCTTATCTCGAGCAGTTCTTC	CSARVAYLEQFF
NA	few	TRBJ1-2	TRBV20-1	TGCAGTGCTAGTGCCAGCTCATCCTATAGCTACACCTTC	CSASASSSYSYTF
TRBD1	few	TRBJ1-1	TRBV2	TGTGCCAGCAGTGAAGGAGCGACAGGGGAAGCTTTCTTT	CASSEGATGEAFF
TRBD2	few	TRBJ2-5	TRBV3-1	TGTGCCAGCAGCGCTAACAGCGGGGGGATCCAAGAGACCCAGTACTTC	CASSANSGGIQETQYF
NA	few	TRBJ2-7	TRBV28	TGTGCCAGCAGTTTAGAACAGGGAGTCCACGAGCAGTACTTC	CASSLEQGVHEQYF
NA	NA	TRBJ2-7	TRBV18	TGTGCCTGCTCACCACCGGTCCAGGCCGAGCAGTACTTC	CACSPPVQAEQYF